This is a list of T cell receptor beta chains from one sample in a study of Graves' ophthalmopathy and Graves' hyperthyroidism. MiXCR, applied by TCRdb to the multiplex PCR reads, yields one record per CDR3 protein. The sample includes 300,000 to 500,000 distinct CDR3 sequences, 15% to 17% of them seen just once. Sequenced input: peripheral blood. The receptors stem from a woman aged 18 to 35 with stable Graves' hyperthyroidism. Both conserved end residues are part of each CDR3. The D gene is left open where the match is weak. Clone size is shown for a subset of rows, as once, few, many or a class of expanded clone.

d_call j_call clone_size v_call cdr3_nt cdr3_aa
. TRBJ1-1 . TRBV5-1 TGCACCAGCAGCCCGGGCCCGGGAACCACTGAAGCTTTCTTT CTSSPGPGTTEAFF
TRBD1 TRBJ1-1 many TRBV12-5 TGTGCTAGTGGCCGCGGACAGGGGAAAGCTTTCTTT CASGRGQGKAFF
TRBD1 TRBJ1-2 . TRBV5-1 TGCGCCAGCAGCTTCAGAGATCCGGGACAGGGCGGCTATGGCTACACCTTC CASSFRDPGQGGYGYTF
. TRBJ1-5 . TRBV19 TGTGCCAGTAGTTCGGCAGGGCCCTTTCTGTATAGCAATCAGCCCCAGCATTTT CASSSAGPFLYSNQPQHF
. TRBJ1-1 many TRBV5-1 TGCGCCAGCAGCTTGCAGGGCAAGGGCACTGAAGCTTTCTTT CASSLQGKGTEAFF
TRBD2 TRBJ2-7 . TRBV3-1 TGTGCCAGCAGCCTAGGACTGCGGGGGGAGCAGTACTTC CASSLGLRGEQYF
. TRBJ1-6 many TRBV6-5 TGTGCCAGCAGTTACCTACAGGTTTACTCACCCCTCCACTTT CASSYLQVYSPLHF
. TRBJ1-6 many TRBV20-1 TGCAGTGCTAGAGATCGGGAGGAGAGCTCCTATAATTCACCCCTCCACTTT CSARDREESSYNSPLHF
TRBD1 TRBJ1-1 . TRBV27 TGTGCCAGCAGGCTGATACAGGGGGCGGTAACTGAAGCTTTCTTT CASRLIQGAVTEAFF
. TRBJ2-7 . TRBV5-1 TGCGCCAGCACCCCGTTAGGGGCAGGGTCCTACGAGCAGTACTTC CASTPLGAGSYEQYF
TRBD1 TRBJ2-7 many TRBV6-5 TGTGCCAGCAGTTACTCGAGTATCAGGGGGAGCGAGCAGTACTTC CASSYSSIRGSEQYF
. TRBJ1-1 many TRBV11-2 TGTGCCAGCAGCCAGCAGGGCGGCACTGAAGCTTTCTTT CASSQQGGTEAFF
. TRBJ2-5 many TRBV7-6 TGTGCCAGCAGCTTCCACAGGGAAAGGTTGGAAGAGACCCAGTACTTC CASSFHRERLEETQYF
. TRBJ2-7 many TRBV7-2 TGTGCCAGCAGCTACGCCCAGGTCGAGCAGTACTTC CASSYAQVEQYF
. TRBJ1-1 many TRBV6-2/TRBV6-3 TGTGCCAGCACCTATGGCGGGAGCACTGAAGCTTTCTTT CASTYGGSTEAFF
TRBD2 TRBJ2-5 many TRBV19 TGTGCCAGTAGTATACGGCGGGGGTATGGAGAGACCCAGTACTTC CASSIRRGYGETQYF
. TRBJ2-5 many TRBV14 TGTGCCAGCAGCCCCACTCGTCTGTTGGAGACCCAGTACTTC CASSPTRLLETQYF
TRBD2 TRBJ2-7 . TRBV12-3/TRBV12-4 TGTGCCAGCAGGACGGCGGGGGGGTTCTACGAGCAGTACTTC CASRTAGGFYEQYF
. TRBJ2-7 many TRBV6-1 TGTGCCAGCAGCCAGGGGAGCTCCTACGAGCAGTACTTC CASSQGSSYEQYF
. TRBJ1-3 many TRBV12-3/TRBV12-4 TGTGCCAGCTCCAAAAGTCAGGGGCCTGGAAACACCATATATTTT CASSKSQGPGNTIYF
. TRBJ1-6 many TRBV27 TGTGCCAGCAGTTTGTTCGGGGCAGGGGAAATTAATAATTCACCCCTCCACTTT CASSLFGAGEINNSPLHF
TRBD2 TRBJ2-7 few TRBV9 TGTGCCAGCAGCCCTCGACTAGCGGGGGACGAGCAGTACTTC CASSPRLAGDEQYF
. TRBJ1-1 few TRBV14 TGTGCCAGCAGCCACCTCGGGAGGGGGGGTAACACTGAAGCTTTCTTT CASSHLGRGGNTEAFF
TRBD2 TRBJ2-5 many TRBV7-9 TGTGCCAGCAGCGAGAGCGGGGGGGCTACGGAGACCCAGTACTTC CASSESGGATETQYF
TRBD1 TRBJ1-2 many TRBV19 TGTGCCAGTATAGGACAGGGGGCTATTGGTGATAGCTACACCTTC CASIGQGAIGDSYTF
. TRBJ2-7 . TRBV11-2 TGTGCCTGGAGCGGCGGAGGGGTCGAGCAGTACTTC CAWSGGGVEQYF
. TRBJ2-7 many TRBV6-5 TGTGCCAGCATTCAGACTCCCCCCTACCCCTACGAGCAGTACTTC CASIQTPPYPYEQYF
. TRBJ2-7 . TRBV4-1 TGCGCCAGCAGCCAAGTAACAGGGTGGGTCTACGAGCAGTACTTC CASSQVTGWVYEQYF
. TRBJ1-3 many TRBV19 TGTGCCAGTAGTATGGTGAGGACAGACTCTGGAAACACCATATATTTT CASSMVRTDSGNTIYF
. TRBJ1-1 many TRBV20-1 TGCACCGTAAACCCCCCTGGGAACACTGAAGCTTTCTTT CTVNPPGNTEAFF
. TRBJ1-5 many TRBV12-3/TRBV12-4 TGTGCCAGCAGTTTGATTGGTTTTGAGCCCCAGCATTTT CASSLIGFEPQHF
TRBD1 TRBJ1-1 many TRBV20-1 TGCAGTGCTAGATTACAGGGGATTGAAGCTTTCTTT CSARLQGIEAFF
TRBD1 TRBJ1-5 many TRBV19 TGTGCCAGTAGTCTCGGGACAGGGGGTGGACAGCCCCAGCATTTT CASSLGTGGGQPQHF
. TRBJ2-7 . TRBV5-1 TGCGCCAGCAGCTTGGAGGCGGGGGCGGGTGAGCAGTACTTC CASSLEAGAGEQYF
. TRBJ1-5 . TRBV24-1 TGTGCCACCAGTGAAGGGACATCCAATCAGCCCCAGCATTTT CATSEGTSNQPQHF
. TRBJ2-7 many TRBV6-2/TRBV6-3 TGTGCCAGCAGAGGAGGAGGGGGAGATGTGATCTACGAGCAGTACTTC CASRGGGGDVIYEQYF
TRBD2 TRBJ2-5 many TRBV27 TGTGCCAGCAGTTTATCCCGATATCGGACTAGAGGAGAGACCCAGTACTTC CASSLSRYRTRGETQYF
TRBD1 TRBJ2-3 few TRBV11-2 TGTGCCAGCAGCTTAGGGGCGGGACAGGGGGGCGCAGATACGCAGTATTTT CASSLGAGQGGADTQYF
. TRBJ1-5 many TRBV12-3/TRBV12-4 TGTGCCAGCAGTTTAGCGGATCCCGGGTCCAATCAGCCCCAGCATTTT CASSLADPGSNQPQHF
. TRBJ1-3 many TRBV24-1 TGTGCCACCAGTGATTCGAGGGATACTGGAAACACCATATATTTT CATSDSRDTGNTIYF
. TRBJ1-1 few TRBV5-1 TGCGCCAGCAGCTTGGAGGTAGGGAGCCACACTGAAGCTTTCTTT CASSLEVGSHTEAFF
TRBD1 TRBJ2-7 many TRBV13 TGTGCCAGCAGCCCAGAGGGACAGTCCTACGAGCAGTACTTC CASSPEGQSYEQYF
TRBD1 TRBJ1-2 many TRBV12-3/TRBV12-4 TGTGCCAGCAGTTTCTTGCGGGGACAGGGGGATGGCTACACCTTC CASSFLRGQGDGYTF
. TRBJ1-2 many TRBV3-1 TGTGCCAGCAGTCGCCAACCATCCTCCTATGGCTACACCTTC CASSRQPSSYGYTF
TRBD1 TRBJ2-2 . TRBV6-4 TGTGCCAGCAGCGACCGGACAGGAGGAGGTGGGGAGCTGTTTTTT CASSDRTGGGGELFF
. TRBJ1-5 many TRBV6-2/TRBV6-3 TGTGCCAGCAGTTACTCAATTGGGAGTTCGGGCAATCAGCCCCAGCATTTT CASSYSIGSSGNQPQHF